There are a few counts of the clone carrying this TCR beta chain. This entry is derived from a study of Ad26.COV2.S vaccination and SARS-CoV-2 variants. Trimming left V 5 bases short and J 11 bases short, with 15 bases between. Germline CDR1 reads SGHTA; CDR2 reads FQGNSA. This CDR3 has 12 amino acids. The treatment here: around 19 received Ad26.COV2.S at low or high dose, single or two shots; 5 received placebo; per-sample allocation not given. Vaccine and placebo recipients were sampled on day 63 after the first injection. The data were produced by immunoSEQ multiplex PCR, yet TCRdb's version contains in-frame clones alone and is incomplete. Of hundreds of thousands of clones in the sample, 80% to 95% were seen once.

This chain joins TRBV7-2 and TRBJ1-1; no firm D call. The sequencing used peripheral blood, collected in a trial of Ad26.COV2.S vaccine versus placebo. The source of this sequence is a person between 18 and 60 years old who received the Ad26.COV2.S COVID-19 vaccine or a placebo. The CDR3 DNA is TGTGCCAGCAGCCTAGGATTCGTGGCGGCTTTCTTT. Encoded protein: CASSLGFVAAFF.